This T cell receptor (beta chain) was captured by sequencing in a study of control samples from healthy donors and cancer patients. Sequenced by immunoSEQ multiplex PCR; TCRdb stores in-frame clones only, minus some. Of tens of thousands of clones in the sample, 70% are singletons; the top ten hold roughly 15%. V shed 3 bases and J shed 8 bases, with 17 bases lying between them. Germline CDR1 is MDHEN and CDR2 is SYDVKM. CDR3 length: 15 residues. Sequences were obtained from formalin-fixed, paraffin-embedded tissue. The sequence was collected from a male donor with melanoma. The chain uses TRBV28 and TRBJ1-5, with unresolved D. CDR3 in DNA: TGTGCCAGCAGTTTTATACCCGCCTTAAAGGAGCCCCAGCATTTT. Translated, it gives CASSFIPALKEPQHF.